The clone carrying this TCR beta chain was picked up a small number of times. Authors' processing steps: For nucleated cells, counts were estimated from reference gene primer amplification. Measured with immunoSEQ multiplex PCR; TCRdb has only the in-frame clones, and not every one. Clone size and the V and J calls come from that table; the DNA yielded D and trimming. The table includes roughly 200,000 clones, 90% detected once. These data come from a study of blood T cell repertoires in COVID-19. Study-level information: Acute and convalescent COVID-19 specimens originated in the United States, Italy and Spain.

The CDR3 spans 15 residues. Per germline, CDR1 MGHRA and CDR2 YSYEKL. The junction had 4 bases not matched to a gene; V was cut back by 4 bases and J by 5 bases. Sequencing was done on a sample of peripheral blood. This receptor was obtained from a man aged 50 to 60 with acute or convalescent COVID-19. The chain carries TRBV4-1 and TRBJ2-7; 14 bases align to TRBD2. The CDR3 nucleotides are TGCGCCAGCAGCCGAGGACTAGCGGGAGGCAACGAGCAGTACTTC. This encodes CASSRGLAGGNEQYF.